The clone carrying this T cell receptor (beta chain) has a handful of counts. As yet, its antigen is unknown. A single record per CDR3 protein comes from TCRdb applying MiXCR to the 5' RACE reads. The repertoire has some 500,000 distinct CDR3 sequences, less than 15% of them found once; the top ten carry more than 12%. CDR3 length: 15 residues. Germline-derived CDR1 and CDR2 are MNHEY and SVGAGI. Trimming pared 3 bases from V and 4 bases from J, leaving 14 bases between. The sample originates from a study of T cells after yellow fever vaccination. Study results and limitations: Any FACS-sorted repertoire could hold abundant clonotypes that contaminate it from the bulk population.

The TCR was taken from a man aged 25-45 years who received the YFV17D yellow fever vaccine. V gene TRBV6-5 combines with J gene TRBJ2-3, with D uncertain. The specimen was PBMCs, collected on the day of the yellow fever booster vaccination. In DNA form, the CDR3 reads TGTGCCAGCAGTTATAGAGGAGTCGGTGCAGATACGCAGTATTTT. Encoded protein: CASSYRGVGADTQYF.